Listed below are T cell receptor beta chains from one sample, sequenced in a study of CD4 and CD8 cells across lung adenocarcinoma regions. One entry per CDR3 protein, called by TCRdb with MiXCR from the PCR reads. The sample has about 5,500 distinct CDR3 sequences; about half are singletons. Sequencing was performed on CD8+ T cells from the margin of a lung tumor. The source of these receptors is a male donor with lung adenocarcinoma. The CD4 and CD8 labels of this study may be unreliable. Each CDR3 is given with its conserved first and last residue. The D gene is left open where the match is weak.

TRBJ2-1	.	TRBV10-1	CASSAHRYNEQFF
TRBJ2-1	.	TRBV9	CASSTQQLSNEQFF
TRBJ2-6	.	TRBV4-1	CASSQVGLTNSGANVLTF
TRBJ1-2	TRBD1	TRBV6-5	CASSFWYSVRQGVEGYTF
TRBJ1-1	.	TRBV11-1	CASSLAGDTEAFF
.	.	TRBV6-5	CASSFPEGDEQYF
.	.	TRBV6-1	CASMRTYEQYF
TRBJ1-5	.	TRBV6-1	CASKMAVNQPQHF
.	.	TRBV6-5	CASTWQQGFHEQYF
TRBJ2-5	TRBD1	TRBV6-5	CASSLQGDHQETQYF
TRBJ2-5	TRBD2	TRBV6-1	CASSEWDYHQETQYF
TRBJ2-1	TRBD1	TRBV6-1	CASSEDAGTGGDEQFF
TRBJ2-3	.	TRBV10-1	CASSESTSSRTDTQYF
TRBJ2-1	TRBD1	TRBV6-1	CASPDRSGGKAYNEQFF
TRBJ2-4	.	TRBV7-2	CARSLGGGEQNIQYF
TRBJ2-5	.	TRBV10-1	CASSEGTQETQYF
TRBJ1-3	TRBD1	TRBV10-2	CASSEGTGSGNTIYF
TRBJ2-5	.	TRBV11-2	CASRPQAVQETQYF
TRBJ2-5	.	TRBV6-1	CASSEREQETQYF
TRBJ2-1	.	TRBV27	CATLAEGPGTQFF
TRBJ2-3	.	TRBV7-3	CASSITGARSTDTQYF
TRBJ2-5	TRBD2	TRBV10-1	CASSESGTSGRQETQYF
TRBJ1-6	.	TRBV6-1	CASRPARDNSPLHF
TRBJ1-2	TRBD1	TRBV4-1	CASSLRDRTGDYTF
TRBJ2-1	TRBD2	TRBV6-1	CASRPFLAGVYNEQFF
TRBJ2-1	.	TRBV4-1	CASSRTSSSYNEQFF
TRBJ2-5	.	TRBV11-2	CASNPGGGPQETQYF
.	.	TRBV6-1	CASSPWGAGETQYF
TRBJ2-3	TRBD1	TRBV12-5	CASGLGQGPSSAQYF
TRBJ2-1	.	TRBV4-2	CASSQGLVHPNEQFF
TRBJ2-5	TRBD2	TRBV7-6	CASSLGVGGGNRETQYF
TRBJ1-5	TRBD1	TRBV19	CATGAGNQPQHF
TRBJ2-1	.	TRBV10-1	CASSESRASNAQYF
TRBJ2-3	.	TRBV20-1	CSARHRGGAADTQYF
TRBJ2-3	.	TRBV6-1	CASSLRQGGSDTQYF
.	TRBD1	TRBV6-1	CAATRDSDFYEQYF